The 9 T cell receptor beta chains below all came from one sample that was sequenced in a study of T cell repertoires in ileal Crohn's disease. Sequencing used immunoSEQ multiplex PCR; TCRdb keeps in-frame clones, though not all of them. Of around 15,000 clones listed, roughly 60% are singletons. Sequencing was carried out using ileal tissue. The receptors come from an adult with Crohn's disease.

The V call is TRBV27, the J call TRBJ1-1, with a weak D call TRBD1 (5 bases). Germline assignment: CDR1 MNHEY and CDR2 SMNVEV (reference sequence). The CDR3 spans 14 residues. Trimming pared 5 bases from V and 5 bases from J, leaving 15 bases between. The CDR3 protein is CASSPAFGGTEAFF. CDR3 bases: TGTGCCAGCAGTCCCGCGTTCGGGGGGACTGAAGCTTTCTTT.

This chain uses TRBV27 with TRBJ1-1; 7 bases align to TRBD1. Germline CDR1 is MNHEY and CDR2 is SMNVEV (reference sequence). Trimming cost V 5 bases and J 6 bases; bases outside gene matches: 9. This CDR3 is built from 14 residues. The CDR3 region has the DNA TGTGCCAGCAGTCCCACAGGGGCATTCCCTGAAGCTTTCTTT. It is translated as CASSPTGAFPEAFF.

V and J are TRBV7-2 and TRBJ1-5; TRBD1 is a possible D gene (5 bases). Per the germline V gene, CDR1 is SGHTA and CDR2 is FQGNSA. The CDR3 sequence is 14 residues long. V was shortened by 5 bases and J by 3 bases, with 11 bases between the two germline ends. The CDR3 region has the DNA TGTGCCAGCAGCCGTCTGGGGCCCAATCAGCCCCAGCATTTT. As protein: CASSRLGPNQPQHF.

The DNA of the CDR3 is TGCAGCGTTGAAGAAAGGCGGTCCTCGGGAGGGCCGAGGAAGACAGATACGCAGTATTTT. It yields the protein CSVEERRSSGGPRKTDTQYF. The chain couples TRBV29-1 to TRBJ2-3, with 8 nucleotides matching TRBD2. CDR1 is SQVTM and CDR2 is ANQGSEA in the germline V gene. This CDR3 contains 20 residues. Trimming took 0 bases from V and 3 from J; bases not matched to a gene: 20.

This clone was seen a single time. This CDR3 reads CASSQAGRGIDEQYF. The CDR3 nucleotides read TGCGCCAGCAGCCAAGCCGGCAGGGGAATTGACGAGCAGTACTTC. The chain recombines TRBV4-1 with TRBJ2-7, with D perhaps matching TRBD1 (6 bases). V gave up 1 base and J gave up 5 bases, with 15 bases separating them. This CDR3 has 15 residues. Germline V CDR1 and CDR2: MGHRA, YSYEKL.

This clone was observed a handful of times. This chain connects TRBV7-9 to TRBJ2-3; 12 nucleotides align to TRBD2. In germline, CDR1 is SEHNR, CDR2 FQNEAQ (reference sequence). With 4 bases clipped from V and 2 bases from J, the junction kept 7 bases outside the gene matches. This CDR3 has 17 amino acids. The DNA of the CDR3 is TGTGCCAGCAGCTCTGCCGCTAGCGGGAGGGACACAGATACGCAGTATTTT. As protein: CASSSAASGRDTDTQYF.

The V gene is TRBV6-6, the J gene TRBJ1-1; 7 positions agree with TRBD1. V trimming: 5 bases; J trimming: 11 bases; junction bases outside the gene matches: 8. This CDR3 is 12 amino acids long. Germline V gene lookup returns CDR1 MNHNY and CDR2 SVGAGI (reference sequence). CDR3 sequence: CASSQRQGYAFF. In nucleotides, the CDR3 is TGTGCCAGCAGTCAACGACAGGGCTATGCTTTCTTT.

The chain employs TRBV10-3 and TRBJ2-7, with 8 bases that match TRBD1. This CDR3 region has 13 residues. Unmatched junction bases numbered 3, after V lost 5 bases and J lost 3 bases. Looked up from germline, CDR1 is ENHRY and CDR2 is SYGVKD. The CDR3 sequence is CAISSGQGYEQYF. The CDR3 nucleotides are TGTGCCATCAGTTCCGGACAGGGCTACGAGCAGTACTTC.

The chain is built from TRBV29-1 and TRBJ2-1; D might be TRBD1 (6 bases). CDR3 length: 13 residues. Trimming took off 7 bases at V and 3 bases at J, with 13 bases between the two ends. Germline CDR1 reads SQVTM; CDR2 reads ANQGSEA. DNA for the CDR3: TGCAGCGGGGGGCCTGAGTACTACAATGAGCAGTTCTTC. This codes for CSGGPEYYNEQFF.